The clone carrying this TCR beta chain was seen ten or more times. Orbital computed tomography, thyroid ultrasound, TRAb, serum thyroxine and clinical symptoms formed the basis of diagnosis. The sample comes from a study of Graves' ophthalmopathy and Graves' hyperthyroidism. The CDR3 consists of 16 residues. Germline V gene sequence: CDR1 SGHTA, CDR2 FQGTGA. The ends were cut back, 2 bases at V and 5 bases at J, with 16 bases in the middle. Beta-chain TCR CDR3 regions were amplified from RNA transcripts. Following a first-round RT-PCR that used HTBI primers, a second-round multiplex PCR was carried out. TCRdb re-analysed the multiplex PCR reads in MiXCR, keeping a single row per CDR3 protein. The table shows 740,000 or so distinct CDR3 sequences, with roughly 40% occurring only once.

The chain uses TRBV7-3 and TRBJ1-5, with no clear D. The sequenced material came from peripheral blood. The TCR sequence derives from an adult man with Graves' ophthalmopathy. The CDR3 nucleotides are TGTGCCAGCAGCTTATATGGACCCCGGTCCCATCAGCCCCAGCATTTT. Its protein product is CASSLYGPRSHQPQHF.